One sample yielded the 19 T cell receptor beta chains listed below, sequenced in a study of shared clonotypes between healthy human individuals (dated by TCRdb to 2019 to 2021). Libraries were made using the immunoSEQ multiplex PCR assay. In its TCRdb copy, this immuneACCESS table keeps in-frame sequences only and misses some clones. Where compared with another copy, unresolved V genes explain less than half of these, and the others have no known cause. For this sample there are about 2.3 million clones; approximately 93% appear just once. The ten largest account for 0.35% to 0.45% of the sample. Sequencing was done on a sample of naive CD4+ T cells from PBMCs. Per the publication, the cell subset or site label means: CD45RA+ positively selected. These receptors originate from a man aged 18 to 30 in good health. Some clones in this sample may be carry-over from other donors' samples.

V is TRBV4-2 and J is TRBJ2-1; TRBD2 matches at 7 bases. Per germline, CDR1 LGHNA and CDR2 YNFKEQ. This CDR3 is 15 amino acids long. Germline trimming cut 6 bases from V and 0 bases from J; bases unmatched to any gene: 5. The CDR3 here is CASRPSGNSYNEQFF. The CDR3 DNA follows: TGTGCCAGCAGACCTAGCGGAAACTCCTACAATGAGCAGTTCTTC.

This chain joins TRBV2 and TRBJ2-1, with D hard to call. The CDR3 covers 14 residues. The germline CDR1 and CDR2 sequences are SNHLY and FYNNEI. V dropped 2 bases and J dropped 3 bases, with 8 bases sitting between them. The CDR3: CASSESRSYNEQFF. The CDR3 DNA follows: TGTGCCAGCAGTGAATCTCGGAGCTACAATGAGCAGTTCTTC. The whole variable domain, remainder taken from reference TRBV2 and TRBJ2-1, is EPEVTQTPSHQVTQMGQEVILRCVPISNHLYFYWYRQILGQKVEFLVSFYNNEISEKSEIFDDQFSVERPDGSNFTLKIRSTKLEDSAMYFCASSESRSYNEQFFGPGTRLTVL.

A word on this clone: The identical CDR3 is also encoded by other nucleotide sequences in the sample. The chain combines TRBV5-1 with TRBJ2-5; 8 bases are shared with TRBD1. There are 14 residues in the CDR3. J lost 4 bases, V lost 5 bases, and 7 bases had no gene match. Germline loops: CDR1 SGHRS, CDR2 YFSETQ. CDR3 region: CASSLSGGGETQYF. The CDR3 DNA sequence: TGCGCCAGCAGTTTATCAGGGGGCGGAGAGACCCAGTACTTC.

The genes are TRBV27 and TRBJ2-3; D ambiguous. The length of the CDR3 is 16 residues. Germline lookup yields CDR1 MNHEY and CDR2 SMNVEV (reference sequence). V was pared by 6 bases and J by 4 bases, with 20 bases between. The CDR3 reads CASSLLGGSFSDTQYF. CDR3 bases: TGTGCCAGCAGCCTTCTCGGTGGTAGCTTCTCAGATACGCAGTATTTT.

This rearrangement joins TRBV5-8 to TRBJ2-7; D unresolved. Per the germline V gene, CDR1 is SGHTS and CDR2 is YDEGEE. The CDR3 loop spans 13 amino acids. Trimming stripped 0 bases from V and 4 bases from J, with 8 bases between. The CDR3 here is CASSLANGYEQYF. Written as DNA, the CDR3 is TGTGCCAGCAGCTTGGCCAACGGTTACGAGCAGTACTTC. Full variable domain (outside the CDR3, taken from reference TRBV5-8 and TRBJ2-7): EAGVTQSPTHLIKTRGQQATLRCSPISGHTSVYWYQQALGLGLQFLLWYDEGEERNRGNFPPRFSGRQFPNYSSELNVNALELEDSALYLCASSLANGYEQYFGPGTRLTVT.

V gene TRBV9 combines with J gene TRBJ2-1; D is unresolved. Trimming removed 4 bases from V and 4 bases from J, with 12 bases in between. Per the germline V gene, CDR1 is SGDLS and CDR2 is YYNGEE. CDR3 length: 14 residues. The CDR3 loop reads CASSLSQLYNEQFF. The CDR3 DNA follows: TGTGCCAGCAGCCTATCACAACTATACAATGAGCAGTTCTTC.

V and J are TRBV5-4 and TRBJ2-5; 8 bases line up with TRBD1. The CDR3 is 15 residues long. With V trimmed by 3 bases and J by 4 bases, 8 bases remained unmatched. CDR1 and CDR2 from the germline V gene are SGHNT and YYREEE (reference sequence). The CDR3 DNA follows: TGTGCCAGCAGCTCCCAACAGGGGGTTGGAGAGACCCAGTACTTC. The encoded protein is CASSSQQGVGETQYF.

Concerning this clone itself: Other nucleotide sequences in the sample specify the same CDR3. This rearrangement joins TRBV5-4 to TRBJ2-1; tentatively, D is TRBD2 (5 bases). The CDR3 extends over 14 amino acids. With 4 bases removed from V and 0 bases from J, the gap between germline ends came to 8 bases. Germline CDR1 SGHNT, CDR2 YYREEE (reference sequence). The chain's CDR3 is CASSPGSSYNEQFF. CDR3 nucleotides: TGTGCCAGCAGCCCGGGGAGCTCCTACAATGAGCAGTTCTTC.

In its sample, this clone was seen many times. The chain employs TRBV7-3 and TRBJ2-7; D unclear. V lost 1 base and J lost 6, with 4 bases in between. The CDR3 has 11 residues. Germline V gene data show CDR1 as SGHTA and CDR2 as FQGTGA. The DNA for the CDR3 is TGTGCCAGCAGCTTAATTTGCGAGCAGTACTTC. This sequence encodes CASSLICEQYF.

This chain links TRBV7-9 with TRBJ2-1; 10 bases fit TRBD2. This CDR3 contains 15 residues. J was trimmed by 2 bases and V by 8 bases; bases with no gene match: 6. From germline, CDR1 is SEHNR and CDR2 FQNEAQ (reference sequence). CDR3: CASPSTSGTYNEQFF. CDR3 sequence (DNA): TGTGCCAGCCCCTCCACTAGCGGGACCTACAATGAGCAGTTCTTC.

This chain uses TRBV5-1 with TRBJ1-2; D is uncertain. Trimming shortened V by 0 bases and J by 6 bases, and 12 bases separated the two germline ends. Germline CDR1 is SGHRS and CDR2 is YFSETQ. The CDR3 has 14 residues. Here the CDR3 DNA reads TGCGCCAGCAGCTTGGCCGGGGTAGGTGATGGCTACACCTTC. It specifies CASSLAGVGDGYTF. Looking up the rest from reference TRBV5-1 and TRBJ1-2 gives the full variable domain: KAGVTQTPRYLIKTRGQQVTLSCSPISGHRSVSWYQQTPGQGLQFLFEYFSETQRNKGNFPGRFSGRQFSNSRSEMNVSTLELGDSALYLCASSLAGVGDGYTFGSGTRLTVV.

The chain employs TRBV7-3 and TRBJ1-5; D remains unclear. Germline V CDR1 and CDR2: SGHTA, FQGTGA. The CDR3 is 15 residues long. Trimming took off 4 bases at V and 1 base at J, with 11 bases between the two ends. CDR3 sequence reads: CASSSRPGSNQPQHF. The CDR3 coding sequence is TGTGCCAGCAGCTCGCGGCCGGGGAGCAATCAGCCCCAGCATTTT.

CDR3 sequence reads: CSVAGGSGAETYEQYF. CDR3 DNA sequence: TGCAGCGTCGCCGGAGGGTCCGGGGCAGAGACCTACGAGCAGTACTTC. This chain uses TRBV29-1 with TRBJ2-7; the D gene is possibly TRBD2 (6 bases). Trimming pared 6 bases from V and 2 bases from J, leaving 23 bases between. CDR3 length: 16 amino acids. CDR1 SQVTM and CDR2 ANQGSEA come from the germline V gene.

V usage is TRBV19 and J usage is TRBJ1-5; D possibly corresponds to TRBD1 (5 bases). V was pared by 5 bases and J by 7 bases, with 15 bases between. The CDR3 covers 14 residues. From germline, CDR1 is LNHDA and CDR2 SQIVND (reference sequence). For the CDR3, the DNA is TGTGCCAGTAGTTTTTTAGGGGCTGGGCAGCCCCAGCATTTT. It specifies CASSFLGAGQPQHF.

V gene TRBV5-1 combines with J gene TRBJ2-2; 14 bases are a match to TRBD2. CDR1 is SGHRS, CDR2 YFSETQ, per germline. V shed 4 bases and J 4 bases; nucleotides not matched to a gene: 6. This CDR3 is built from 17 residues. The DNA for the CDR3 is TGCGCCAGCAGCACGGGGACTAGCGGGAGACGCACCGGGGAGCTGTTTTTT. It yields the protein CASSTGTSGRRTGELFF.

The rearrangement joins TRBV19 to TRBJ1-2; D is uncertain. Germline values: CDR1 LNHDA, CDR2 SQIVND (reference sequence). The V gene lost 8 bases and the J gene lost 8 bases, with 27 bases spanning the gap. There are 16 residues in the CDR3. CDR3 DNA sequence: TGTGCCAGTCTAACCCCGGGCCGGGAGGACGAGGAGGGCTACACCTTC. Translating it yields CASLTPGREDEEGYTF.

CDR3 DNA: TGTGCCAGTAGTCCTCGACCTGTTGATAGCAATCAGCCCCAGCATTTT. This encodes CASSPRPVDSNQPQHF. The rearrangement joins TRBV19 to TRBJ1-5; D is unresolved. V was trimmed by 5 bases and J by 0 bases, leaving 14 bases between them. Germline CDR1 reads LNHDA; CDR2 reads SQIVND (reference sequence). The CDR3 length is 16 residues.

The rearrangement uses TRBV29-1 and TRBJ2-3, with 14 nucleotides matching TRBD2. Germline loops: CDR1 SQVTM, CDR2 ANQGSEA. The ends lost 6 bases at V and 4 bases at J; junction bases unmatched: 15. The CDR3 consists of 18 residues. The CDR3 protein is CSVLTPGLAGDNADTQYF. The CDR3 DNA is TGCAGCGTCCTTACACCGGGACTAGCGGGAGATAATGCAGATACGCAGTATTTT.

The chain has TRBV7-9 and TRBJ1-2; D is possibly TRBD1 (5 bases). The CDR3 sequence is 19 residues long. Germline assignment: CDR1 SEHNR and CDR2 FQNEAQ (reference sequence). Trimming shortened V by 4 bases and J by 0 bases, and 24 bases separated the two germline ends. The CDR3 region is CASSSLGGSTSSSNYGYTF. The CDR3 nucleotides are TGTGCCAGCAGCTCCTTGGGGGGGTCTACCTCCTCTTCTAACTATGGCTACACCTTC.